A selection of T cell receptor beta chains follows, all from one sample in a study of cytomegalovirus exposure and HLA in healthy donors. The assay was immunoSEQ multiplex PCR, and TCRdb's table has in-frame clones only and misses some. The repertoire holds some 110,000 clones, with roughly 73% as singletons. The sample consisted of PBMCs. Every receptor here comes from a man aged 35-49 years in good health and CMV-seronegative. Both conserved end residues are part of each CDR3. The D gene is left open where the match is weak. Clone size, where shown, is once, few, many, or a class for clones that have expanded.

DNA: TGTGCCAGCAGCTTCGGCGGGGGGGATAATGAGCAGTTCTTC
CDR3: CASSFGGGDNEQFF
V: TRBV5-5
size: few
J: TRBJ2-1
D: TRBD2

DNA: TGTGCCAGCAGTGCCTGGGGACAGGGACTGGGCAATGAGCAGTTCTTC
CDR3: CASSAWGQGLGNEQFF
V: TRBV6-1
size: -
J: TRBJ2-1
D: TRBD1

DNA: TGTGCCAGCAGCGTCCAAGGAGTTTACAATGAGCAGTTCTTC
CDR3: CASSVQGVYNEQFF
V: TRBV5-4
size: -
J: TRBJ2-1
D: -

DNA: TGTGCCACCTCTAGGGGGCTCAACACTGAAGCTTTCTTT
CDR3: CATSRGLNTEAFF
V: TRBV27
size: -
J: TRBJ1-1
D: TRBD1

DNA: TGCGCCAGCAGCTACCAAGCTTTAACCGGGAACACTGAAGCTTTCTTT
CDR3: CASSYQALTGNTEAFF
V: TRBV5-1
size: few
J: TRBJ1-1
D: -

DNA: TGTGCCAGCAGTTACTCGGGACTAGCGGGGCAAGAGACCCAGTACTTC
CDR3: CASSYSGLAGQETQYF
V: TRBV6-5
size: -
J: TRBJ2-5
D: TRBD2

DNA: TGTGCCATTAGAGGCGGGGTTAATGAAAAACTGTTTTTT
CDR3: CAIRGGVNEKLFF
V: TRBV10-3
size: -
J: TRBJ1-4
D: -

DNA: TGCAGTGCGAACGGGGCTTTCTTT
CDR3: CSANGAFF
V: TRBV20-1
size: once
J: TRBJ1-1
D: -

DNA: TGCGCCAGCAGCTTGTGGAATTCGGGCACCGGGGAGCTGTTTTTT
CDR3: CASSLWNSGTGELFF
V: TRBV5-1
size: -
J: TRBJ2-2
D: -

DNA: TGTGCCAGCACCAATGGACAGGGGCGCATCAGTGGCTACACCTTC
CDR3: CASTNGQGRISGYTF
V: TRBV7-9
size: -
J: TRBJ1-2
D: TRBD1

DNA: TGTGCCAGCAGTTACTCGAGACCAGGGGCGAACACTGAAGCTTTCTTT
CDR3: CASSYSRPGANTEAFF
V: TRBV6-5
size: -
J: TRBJ1-1
D: -

DNA: TGCGCCAGCAGCTTGGCCATGACAGGGAACACTGAAGCTTTCTTT
CDR3: CASSLAMTGNTEAFF
V: TRBV5-1
size: once
J: TRBJ1-1
D: -

DNA: TGTGCCAGCGGGACGGGGGTGGGTGGCTACACCTTC
CDR3: CASGTGVGGYTF
V: TRBV6-5
size: -
J: TRBJ1-2
D: -

DNA: TGTGCCAGCCGCCGGGGGCAAGAGACCCAGTACTTC
CDR3: CASRRGQETQYF
V: TRBV6-5
size: -
J: TRBJ2-5
D: -

DNA: TGTGCCAGCAGACCGACAGGGGGCCTGGGAAAACTGTTTTTT
CDR3: CASRPTGGLGKLFF
V: TRBV27
size: -
J: TRBJ1-4
D: TRBD1

DNA: TGTGCCAGCAGTGGGACAGGGGGATCCTACGAGCAGTACTTC
CDR3: CASSGTGGSYEQYF
V: TRBV2
size: -
J: TRBJ2-7
D: TRBD1

DNA: TGTGCCAGCAGCTTGGCCTCTAGTGGAGAGACCCAGTACTTC
CDR3: CASSLASSGETQYF
V: TRBV5-6
size: -
J: TRBJ2-5
D: -

DNA: TGTGCCAGCAGGAAGGAGGGTGGCGGGGAGCTGTTTTTT
CDR3: CASRKEGGGELFF
V: TRBV5-4
size: -
J: TRBJ2-2
D: -

DNA: TGTGCCAGCACCCAGACAGGGGGCGGCGGGGAGCTGTTTTTT
CDR3: CASTQTGGGGELFF
V: TRBV6-1
size: -
J: TRBJ2-2
D: TRBD1

DNA: TGTGCCAGCAGCTTGACCGGGGGGAACACTGAAGCTTTCTTT
CDR3: CASSLTGGNTEAFF
V: TRBV5-4
size: once
J: TRBJ1-1
D: -

DNA: TGTGCCAGCAGTGGAGATGCGGGGTCCTACGAGCAGTACTTC
CDR3: CASSGDAGSYEQYF
V: TRBV2
size: -
J: TRBJ2-7
D: -

DNA: TGCGCCAGCAGCCCCCTCCGGACTAGCGGGGGGGGTCAAGAGACCCAGTACTTC
CDR3: CASSPLRTSGGGQETQYF
V: TRBV4-1
size: few
J: TRBJ2-5
D: TRBD2

DNA: TGTGCCAGCAGCGAGGTACAGGGTTACGAGCAGTACTTC
CDR3: CASSEVQGYEQYF
V: TRBV7-9
size: -
J: TRBJ2-7
D: -

DNA: TGCGCCAGCAGCTTGACAGGGACCGAGCAGTACTTC
CDR3: CASSLTGTEQYF
V: TRBV10-2
size: -
J: TRBJ2-7
D: TRBD1

DNA: TGTGCCAGCAGCGAGGGAGTAGAGCAGTACTTC
CDR3: CASSEGVEQYF
V: TRBV7-9
size: few
J: TRBJ2-7
D: -

DNA: TGTGCCAGCAAAACTAGCGGGCCCTACAATGAGCAGTTCTTC
CDR3: CASKTSGPYNEQFF
V: TRBV27
size: -
J: TRBJ2-1
D: TRBD2

DNA: TGCGCCAGCAGCCATTCTAGACAGGGAAGAGGAGAGACCCAGTACTTC
CDR3: CASSHSRQGRGETQYF
V: TRBV4-1
size: -
J: TRBJ2-5
D: TRBD1

DNA: TGTGCCAGCAGCTTCCGGACTGGTTTCAACAATGAGCAGTTCTTC
CDR3: CASSFRTGFNNEQFF
V: TRBV9
size: -
J: TRBJ2-1
D: -

DNA: TGTGCCAGCAGCAGGGGTCGGTACCAAGAGACCCAGTACTTC
CDR3: CASSRGRYQETQYF
V: TRBV6-6
size: -
J: TRBJ2-5
D: -

DNA: TGTGCCAGCAGCTCAGAGGAGGGATCTGGGAGCTCCTACAATGAGCAGTTCTTC
CDR3: CASSSEEGSGSSYNEQFF
V: TRBV7-9
size: few
J: TRBJ2-1
D: -

DNA: TGTGCCAGCAGCTTGGGAGTAGCACAGGGAAGTTCACCCCTCCACTTT
CDR3: CASSLGVAQGSSPLHF
V: TRBV5-4
size: -
J: TRBJ1-6
D: -

DNA: TGTGCCAGCAGCTCGCACCTGGGAGACCGGTCACAGTATTTT
CDR3: CASSSHLGDRSQYF
V: TRBV7-3
size: -
J: TRBJ2-3
D: -

DNA: TGTGCCAGCAGTGACAGGTCAGCTAATACTGAAGCTTTCTTT
CDR3: CASSDRSANTEAFF
V: TRBV6-1
size: -
J: TRBJ1-1
D: -

DNA: TGTGCCAGCAGCTTGAGGGGTCAAGAGACCCAGTACTTC
CDR3: CASSLRGQETQYF
V: TRBV5-4
size: -
J: TRBJ2-5
D: -

DNA: TGCGCCAGCAGCCTGTCTCGCATCGGTGACACAGATACGCAGTATTTT
CDR3: CASSLSRIGDTDTQYF
V: TRBV5-1
size: -
J: TRBJ2-3
D: -

DNA: TGTGCCAGCAGTCTTCGGGACAGCTACACCGGGGAGCTGTTTTTT
CDR3: CASSLRDSYTGELFF
V: TRBV27
size: once
J: TRBJ2-2
D: TRBD1

DNA: TGTGCCAGCAGTGAACGGGACAGGGGCGCAACTAATGAAAAACTGTTTTTT
CDR3: CASSERDRGATNEKLFF
V: TRBV2
size: -
J: TRBJ1-4
D: TRBD1

DNA: TGTGCCAGCAGCTCCAGCGGGACCAAGGTCTACGAGCAGTACTTC
CDR3: CASSSSGTKVYEQYF
V: TRBV7-7
size: -
J: TRBJ2-7
D: TRBD2

DNA: TGCAGCGCGGGCCCCCGACAGTCAAGGGAGACCCAGTACTTC
CDR3: CSAGPRQSRETQYF
V: TRBV29-1
size: -
J: TRBJ2-5
D: -

DNA: TGTGCCAGCAGCCAAAGAGAAGACCGGCCTAGCGGGCTCCGGGAGACCCAGTACTTC
CDR3: CASSQREDRPSGLRETQYF
V: TRBV4-2
size: -
J: TRBJ2-5
D: TRBD2

DNA: TGTGCCAGCAGCCCAAGGACAGCAAATGGAAACACCATATATTTT
CDR3: CASSPRTANGNTIYF
V: TRBV7-2
size: -
J: TRBJ1-3
D: -

DNA: TGTGCCAGCAGCCCGAAGGGGGGGCCCCAAGAGACCCAGTACTTC
CDR3: CASSPKGGPQETQYF
V: TRBV13
size: -
J: TRBJ2-5
D: -